The present T cell receptor (beta chain) was sequenced within a study of read filtering for tumor transcriptome and immune sequencing. There are a few counts of this clonotype. Its antigen remains unidentified. From 400 to 450 ng of RNA, a library with molecular barcoded alpha/delta and beta/gamma adaptors was made. TCRdb recomputed calls from the reads with MiXCR, one row per CDR3 protein. The table records 75,000 to 95,000 distinct CDR3 sequences, 20% to 25% of them present only once. The CDR3 runs 15 residues. V gave up 1 base and J gave up 5 bases, with 12 bases separating them. Germline V gene sequence: CDR1 MDHEN, CDR2 SYDVKM. Whole-study findings and limits: RNA-seq captured clonotypes less deeply and reliably than IR-seq. The CD138-negative fraction was mixed bone marrow immune cells, not pure T cells.

Sequencing was carried out using a population of CD138-negative cells sorted from bone marrow. The TCR was taken from a donor at least 40 years old with multiple myeloma. V and J are TRBV28 and TRBJ1-3; tentatively, D is TRBD1 (5 bases). CDR3 sequence: CASSLFKGVRNTIYF. The CDR3 DNA sequence: TGTGCCAGCAGTTTATTTAAAGGGGTCAGAAACACCATATATTTT.